A single sample is the source of the 2 T cell receptor beta chains below, sequenced in a study of T cell responses to AZD1222 COVID-19 vaccine. TCRdb's table, derived via immunoSEQ multiplex PCR, lists solely in-frame clones and lacks some. The sample lists 150,000 to 190,000 clones, around nine tenths seen once, with approximately 7% in the top ten. The sequenced sample was peripheral blood, obtained after recovery from COVID-19. Source of these receptors: an adult who had recovered from COVID-19.

This clone was detected only once. V is TRBV2 and J is TRBJ2-2, with D uncertain. Germline lookup yields CDR1 SNHLY and CDR2 FYNNEI. V lost 7 bases and J lost 2, with 11 bases in between. This CDR3 has 14 amino acids. CDR3 nucleotide sequence: TGTGCCAGCAACCCGGATGACAACACCGGGGAGCTGTTTTTT. This codes for CASNPDDNTGELFF.

The chain joins TRBV7-9 to TRBJ2-1, with 13 bases identical to TRBD2. The CDR3 loop spans 15 amino acids. V shed 6 bases, J shed 9 bases, and the junction held 8 bases outside the gene matches. Germline CDR1 is SEHNR and CDR2 is FQNEAQ (reference sequence). CDR3 nucleotide sequence: TGTGCCAGCAGGTTACTAGCGGGGGGGCAAACTGAGCAGTTCTTC. It specifies CASRLLAGGQTEQFF. Filled out from reference TRBV7-9 and TRBJ2-1, the complete variable domain reads DTGVSQNPRHKITKRGQNVTFRCDPISEHNRLYWYRQTLGQGPEFLTYFQNEAQLEKSRLLSDRFSAERPKGSFSTLEIQRTEQGDSAMYLCASRLLAGGQTEQFFGPGTRLTVL.